The TCR beta chain under discussion was sequenced for a study of tissue T cells after allogeneic stem cell transplantation. General observations from the study: Across patients, clones rarely overlapped, yet motif clusters were shared tissue-specifically.

Concerning this clone: What it recognizes is unknown.

Sequencing was performed with immunoSEQ multiplex PCR; in TCRdb, only in-frame clones are kept and a portion is missing. The sample consists of tens of thousands of clones, 70% to 75% of them appearing once. The material was tissue from the ileum, obtained at autopsy. The source is a female donor older than 55 with lung cancer.

CDR3 bases: TGTGCCAGCAGTATAACCCAGAAGAATGAGCAGTTCTTC. The encoded protein is CASSITQKNEQFF. The chain joins TRBV28 to TRBJ2-1, with D uncertain. The V end was cut by 5 bases, the J end by 7 bases, with 12 bases between. The CDR3 consists of 13 residues. The germline V gene encodes CDR1 MDHEN and CDR2 SYDVKM.